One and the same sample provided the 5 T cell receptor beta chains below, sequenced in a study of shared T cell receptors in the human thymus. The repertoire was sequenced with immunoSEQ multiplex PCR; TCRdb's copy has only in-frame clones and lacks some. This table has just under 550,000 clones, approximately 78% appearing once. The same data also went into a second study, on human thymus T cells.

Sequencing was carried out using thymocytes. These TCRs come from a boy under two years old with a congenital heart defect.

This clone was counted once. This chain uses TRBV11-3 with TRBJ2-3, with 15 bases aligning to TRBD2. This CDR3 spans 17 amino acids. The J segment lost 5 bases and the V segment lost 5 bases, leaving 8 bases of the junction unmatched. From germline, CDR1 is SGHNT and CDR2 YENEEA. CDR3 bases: TGTGCCAGCAGCCCCGGGACTAGCGGGGGGAGGGGAGATACGCAGTATTTT. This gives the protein CASSPGTSGGRGDTQYF.

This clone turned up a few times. CDR3 coding DNA: TGTGCCAGCAGCCAAGATTTATCATGGCCTAACACTGAAGCTTTCTTT. This encodes CASSQDLSWPNTEAFF. The V and J genes are TRBV4-2 and TRBJ1-1; D uncertain. Trimming cost V 0 bases and J 2 bases, with 13 bases left between them. The CDR3 loop spans 16 amino acids. CDR1 is LGHNA and CDR2 is YNFKEQ in the germline V gene.

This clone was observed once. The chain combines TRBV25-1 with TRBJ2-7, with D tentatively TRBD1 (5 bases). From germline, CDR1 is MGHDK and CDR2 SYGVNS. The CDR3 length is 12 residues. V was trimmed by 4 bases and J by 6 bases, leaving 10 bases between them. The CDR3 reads CASSGRVGEQYF. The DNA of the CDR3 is TGTGCCAGCAGTGGCAGGGTCGGCGAGCAGTACTTC.

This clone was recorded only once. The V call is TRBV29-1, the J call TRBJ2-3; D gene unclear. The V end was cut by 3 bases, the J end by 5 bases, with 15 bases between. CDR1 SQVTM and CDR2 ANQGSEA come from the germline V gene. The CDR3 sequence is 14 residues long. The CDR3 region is CSVDLGEVGDTQYF. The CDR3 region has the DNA TGCAGCGTTGACTTGGGTGAGGTTGGAGATACGCAGTATTTT.

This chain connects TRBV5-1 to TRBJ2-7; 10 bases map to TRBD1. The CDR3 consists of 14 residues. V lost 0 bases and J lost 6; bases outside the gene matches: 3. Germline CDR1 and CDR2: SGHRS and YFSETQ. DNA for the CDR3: TGCGCCAGCAGCTTGGCGGGACAGGGGCTCGAGCAGTACTTC. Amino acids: CASSLAGQGLEQYF.